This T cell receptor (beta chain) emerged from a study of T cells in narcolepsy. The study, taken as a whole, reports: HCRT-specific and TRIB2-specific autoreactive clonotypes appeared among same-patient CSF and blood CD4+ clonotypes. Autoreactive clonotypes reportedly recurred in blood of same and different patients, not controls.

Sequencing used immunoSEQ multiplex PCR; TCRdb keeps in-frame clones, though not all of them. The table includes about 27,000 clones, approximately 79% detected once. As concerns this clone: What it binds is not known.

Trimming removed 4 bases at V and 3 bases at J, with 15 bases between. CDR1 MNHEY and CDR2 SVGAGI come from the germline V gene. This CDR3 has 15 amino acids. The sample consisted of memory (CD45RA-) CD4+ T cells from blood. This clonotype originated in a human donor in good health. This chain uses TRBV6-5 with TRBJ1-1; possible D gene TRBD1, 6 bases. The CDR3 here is CASSWGQLKDTEAFF. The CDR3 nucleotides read TGTGCCAGCAGTTGGGGACAACTGAAAGACACTGAAGCTTTCTTT.